Listed below are T cell receptor beta chains from one sample, sequenced in a study of memory CD4+ T cells and cytomegalovirus serostatus. Repertoires were generated with immunoSEQ multiplex PCR, while TCRdb's copy carries only in-frame clones and drops some. The sample has 80,000 to 100,000 clones, about 80% seen once; the top ten hold approximately 4%. What was sequenced was memory CD4+ T cells from blood. These receptors were obtained from an adult in good health and CMV-seropositive. CDR3s include the opening cysteine and the closing phenylalanine or tryptophan. D genes are given only for firm matches. Some rows mark clone size as missing; the rest say once, few, many or name a class of expanded clone.

D,J,V,size,DNA,CDR3
.,TRBJ2-3,TRBV5-1,.,TGCGCCAGCACCAGGGGCGGGAGCACAGATACGCAGTATTTT,CASTRGGSTDTQYF
TRBD1,TRBJ1-2,TRBV7-8,once,TGTGCCAGCAGCCTTAGTGTGGGACAGGGGTATGGCTACACCTTC,CASSLSVGQGYGYTF
.,TRBJ2-3,TRBV5-4,.,TGTGCCAGCAGCCTTATCGCGGGCACAGATACGCAGTATTTT,CASSLIAGTDTQYF
.,TRBJ1-2,TRBV5-1,.,TGCGCCAGCAGCTTGGGGGAAGCGTATGGCTACACCTTC,CASSLGEAYGYTF
.,TRBJ2-3,TRBV5-4,.,TGTGCCAGCAGTTCCGGACCGGGGGATACGCAGTATTTT,CASSSGPGDTQYF
TRBD1,TRBJ2-6,TRBV6-6,.,TGTGCCAGCAGTTACGGGACAGGGAACGTCCTGACTTTC,CASSYGTGNVLTF
TRBD1,TRBJ1-1,TRBV5-8,.,TGTGCCAGCAGCCCCCGGGACAGGGGCACTGAAGCTTTCTTT,CASSPRDRGTEAFF
.,TRBJ2-1,TRBV7-2,once,TGTGCCAGCAGCCTAGACCATAGCTCCTACAATGAGCAGTTCTTC,CASSLDHSSYNEQFF
TRBD2,TRBJ2-7,TRBV28,.,TGTGCCAGCAGCTCCCCCGGTCGGGGGGGCGGTGTATACGAGCAGTACTTC,CASSSPGRGGGVYEQYF
.,TRBJ2-5,TRBV10-3,.,TGTGCCATCAGTGAGCCTGAAGAGACCCAGTACTTC,CAISEPEETQYF
TRBD2,TRBJ2-5,TRBV5-5,.,TGTGCCAGCAGCCTGGCACTAGCGGGAGGGGGGGGAGAGACCCAGTACTTC,CASSLALAGGGGETQYF
.,TRBJ2-4,TRBV9,.,TGTGCCAGCAGCGGGGACTCTAGCGCCAAAAACATTCAGTACTTC,CASSGDSSAKNIQYF
.,TRBJ1-2,TRBV15,.,TGTGCCACCAGAGACACAGGTCGTGAAAGTGGCTACACCTTC,CATRDTGRESGYTF
.,TRBJ2-5,TRBV29-1,.,TGCAGCGTTGATCGGGGCCAAGAGACCCAGTACTTC,CSVDRGQETQYF
TRBD1,TRBJ2-7,TRBV23-1,once,TGCGCCGAAGACAGGGGGTACGAGCAGTACTTC,CAEDRGYEQYF
TRBD2,TRBJ2-1,TRBV19,.,TGTGCCAGTAGTATGACTAGCGGGGGATCCTACAATGAGCAGTTCTTC,CASSMTSGGSYNEQFF
.,TRBJ1-1,TRBV19,.,TGTGCCAGTAGTATGGCCCGGAACACTGAAGCTTTCTTT,CASSMARNTEAFF
.,TRBJ1-1,TRBV28,.,TGTGCCAGCAGGGGACTCGAGACTGAAGCTTTCTTT,CASRGLETEAFF
TRBD2,TRBJ2-3,TRBV11-3,.,TGTGCCAGCAGCTTGGGGGGGGGCACAGATACGCAGTATTTT,CASSLGGGTDTQYF
.,TRBJ2-1,TRBV7-3,few,TGTGCCAGCAGCTTTACTAGCCTCAATGAGCAGTTCTTC,CASSFTSLNEQFF
.,TRBJ1-1,TRBV7-6,few,TGTGCCAGCAGCCGGACAGTAATGAACACTGAAGCTTTCTTT,CASSRTVMNTEAFF
TRBD2,TRBJ2-2,TRBV10-3,.,TGTGCCAGCAGGACACTAGCGGTTTGGACCGGGGAGCTGTTTTTT,CASRTLAVWTGELFF
.,TRBJ1-1,TRBV19,.,TGTGCCAGTAGTATAGTGGCGAACACTGAAGCTTTCTTT,CASSIVANTEAFF
.,TRBJ1-3,TRBV5-1,.,TGCGCCAGCAGCTTAGGCCAGGGAAACACCATATATTTT,CASSLGQGNTIYF
.,TRBJ1-1,TRBV2,.,TGTGCCAGCACCCGTTCGGGGTACACTGAAGCTTTCTTT,CASTRSGYTEAFF
.,TRBJ2-3,TRBV4-3,.,TGCGCCAGCAGTTACGGGGGGCTTGACACAGATACGCAGTATTTT,CASSYGGLDTDTQYF
.,TRBJ1-2,TRBV7-9,.,TGTGCCAGCAGCTCGGACCCAAACTATGGCTACACCTTC,CASSSDPNYGYTF
.,TRBJ1-5,TRBV6-1,.,TGTGCCAGCAGTGAAGCCGACAATCAGCCCCAGCATTTT,CASSEADNQPQHF
.,TRBJ2-2,TRBV4-3,.,TGCGCCAGCAGCCAGGCCGGGACATTGAACACCGGGGAGCTGTTTTTT,CASSQAGTLNTGELFF
TRBD1,TRBJ2-5,TRBV5-1,.,TGCGCCAGCAGCTTGTTGACCGGACAGGGGAAAGAGACCCAGTACTTC,CASSLLTGQGKETQYF
.,TRBJ1-1,TRBV28,.,TGTGCCAGCAGTCCCTGGACGGGGCGGCGGGACACTGAAGCTTTCTTT,CASSPWTGRRDTEAFF
.,TRBJ1-5,TRBV6-4,.,TGTGCCAGCAGTGACGTCAGGACAGCAATTTATAGCAATCAGCCCCAGCATTTT,CASSDVRTAIYSNQPQHF
.,TRBJ1-2,TRBV28,.,TGTGCCAGCAGTTTCGGCCAGGGCCCTGGCTACACCTTC,CASSFGQGPGYTF
.,TRBJ1-3,TRBV6-5,few,TGTGCCAGCACCTTACCCGGAAACACCATATATTTT,CASTLPGNTIYF
TRBD2,TRBJ2-3,TRBV5-4,.,TGTGCCAGCAGCCCCCCTGCTAGCGGCTCCCGCACAGATACGCAGTATTTT,CASSPPASGSRTDTQYF
TRBD1,TRBJ2-5,TRBV9,.,TGTGCCAGCAGCCTTGGACAGGGCAGAGAGACCCAGTACTTC,CASSLGQGRETQYF
.,TRBJ2-6,TRBV28,.,TGTGCCAGCAGCGCTCCCGGGCGCGCGGGGGCCAACGTCCTGACTTTC,CASSAPGRAGANVLTF
TRBD2,TRBJ2-2,TRBV5-1,once,TGCGCCAGCAGCTTTCGGGCGGGAGAGAGTACCGGGGAGCTGTTTTTT,CASSFRAGESTGELFF
TRBD2,TRBJ2-7,TRBV4-3,.,TGCGCCAGCAGCCCGTCTATGGCGGGAGTGTCGGAAGAGCAGTACTTC,CASSPSMAGVSEEQYF
.,TRBJ2-3,TRBV5-1,.,TGCGCCAGCAGCTTCTGGGGGCGAGATACGCAGTATTTT,CASSFWGRDTQYF
.,TRBJ2-7,TRBV10-3,few,TGTGCCACCAGGGAAAGGGACGAGCAGTACTTC,CATRERDEQYF
TRBD1,TRBJ1-2,TRBV7-8,.,TGTGCCAGCAGCCTCTTGGGGGACAGGGGTTGGTATGGCTACACCTTC,CASSLLGDRGWYGYTF
.,TRBJ2-3,TRBV14,.,TGTGCCAGCAGCCAAGACAGCTATAGCACAGATACGCAGTATTTT,CASSQDSYSTDTQYF
.,TRBJ1-2,TRBV6-1,once,TGTGCCAGCAGTGAAGGAGGACAGACTGGCTACACCTTC,CASSEGGQTGYTF
.,TRBJ2-2,TRBV29-1,.,TGCAGCGTTGAATCGTCCAGGGTTTCCGGGGAGCTGTTTTTT,CSVESSRVSGELFF
TRBD1,TRBJ2-6,TRBV5-1,once,TGCGCCAGCAGCTTGGCCCCCTCCGGGACAGGGTTGATTGGGGCCAACGTCCTGACTTTC,CASSLAPSGTGLIGANVLTF
.,TRBJ2-5,TRBV5-1,.,TGCGCCAGCAGCTTGCTAGCCCAAAGGGGGGAGACCCAGTACTTC,CASSLLAQRGETQYF
TRBD1,TRBJ1-2,TRBV19,.,TGTGCCAGTAGTGGGACAGGGGACTATGGCTACACCTTC,CASSGTGDYGYTF
.,TRBJ1-2,TRBV7-6,once,TGTGCCAGCAGCATACAGGCTAACTATGGCTACACCTTC,CASSIQANYGYTF
.,TRBJ1-5,TRBV11-2,.,TGTGCCAGCAGCTTAGAGGGCAGGTGGGATCAGCCCCAGCATTTT,CASSLEGRWDQPQHF
.,TRBJ2-6,TRBV10-3,.,TGTGCCATCACCGGCAGACGCTCTGGGGCCAACGTCCTGACTTTC,CAITGRRSGANVLTF
.,TRBJ2-6,TRBV5-1,.,TGCGCCAGCAGCCAAAGGGGGACCTCTGGGGCCAACGTCCTGACTTTC,CASSQRGTSGANVLTF
TRBD1,TRBJ2-5,TRBV7-2,.,TGTGCCAGCAGCCAGACAGGGGGGGAGACCCAGTACTTC,CASSQTGGETQYF
.,TRBJ1-1,TRBV5-1,.,TGCGCCAGCGCCCTTTCGGGATTCGACACTGAAGCTTTCTTT,CASALSGFDTEAFF
TRBD1,TRBJ1-4,TRBV14,.,TGTGCCAGCAGCCAAGAAGGACACACAGGGGGCTTCGGTGAAAAACTGTTTTTT,CASSQEGHTGGFGEKLFF
TRBD1,TRBJ1-1,TRBV2,.,TGTGCCAGCAGCAGACAGGGGAACACTGAAGCTTTCTTT,CASSRQGNTEAFF
.,TRBJ1-5,TRBV2,.,TGTGCCAGCAGTCAAGCCCCCCCAGGGGCTCAGCCCCAGCATTTT,CASSQAPPGAQPQHF
.,TRBJ1-2,TRBV28,.,TGTGCCAGCAGTTTAGCGGGTGGGGGGCAGGGCTATGGCTACACCTTC,CASSLAGGGQGYGYTF
TRBD1,TRBJ2-1,TRBV7-9,.,TGTGCCAGCAGACCAACGGGACAGTTCCAGAATGAGCAGTTCTTC,CASRPTGQFQNEQFF